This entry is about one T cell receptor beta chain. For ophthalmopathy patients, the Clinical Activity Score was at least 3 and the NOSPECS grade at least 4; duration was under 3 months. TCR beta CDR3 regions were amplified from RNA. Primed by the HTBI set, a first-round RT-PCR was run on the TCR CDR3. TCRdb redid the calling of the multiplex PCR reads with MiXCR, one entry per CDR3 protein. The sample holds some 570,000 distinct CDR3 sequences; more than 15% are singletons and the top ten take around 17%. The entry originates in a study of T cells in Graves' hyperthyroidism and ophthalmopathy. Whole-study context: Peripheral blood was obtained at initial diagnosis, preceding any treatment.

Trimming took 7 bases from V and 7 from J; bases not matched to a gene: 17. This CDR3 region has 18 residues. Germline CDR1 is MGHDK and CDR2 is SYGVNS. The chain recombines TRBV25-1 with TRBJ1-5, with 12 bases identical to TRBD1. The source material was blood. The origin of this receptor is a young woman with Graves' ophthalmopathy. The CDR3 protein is CASTRTVGTGGEGQPQHF. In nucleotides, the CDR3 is TGTGCCAGCACCAGAACCGTAGGGACAGGGGGCGAGGGGCAGCCCCAGCATTTT.